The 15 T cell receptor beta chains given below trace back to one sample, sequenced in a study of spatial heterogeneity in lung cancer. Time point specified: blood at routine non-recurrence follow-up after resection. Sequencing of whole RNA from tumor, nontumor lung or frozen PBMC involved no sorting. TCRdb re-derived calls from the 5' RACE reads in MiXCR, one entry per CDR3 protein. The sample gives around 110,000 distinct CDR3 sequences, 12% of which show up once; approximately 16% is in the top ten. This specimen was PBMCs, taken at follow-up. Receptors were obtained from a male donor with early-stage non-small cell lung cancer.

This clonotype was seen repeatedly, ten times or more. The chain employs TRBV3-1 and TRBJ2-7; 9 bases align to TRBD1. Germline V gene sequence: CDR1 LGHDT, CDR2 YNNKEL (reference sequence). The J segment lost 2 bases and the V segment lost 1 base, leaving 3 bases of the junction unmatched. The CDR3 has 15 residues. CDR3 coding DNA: TGTGCCAGCAGCCAAGGGGGACAGGGCCCCTACGAGCAGTACTTC. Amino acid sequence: CASSQGGQGPYEQYF.

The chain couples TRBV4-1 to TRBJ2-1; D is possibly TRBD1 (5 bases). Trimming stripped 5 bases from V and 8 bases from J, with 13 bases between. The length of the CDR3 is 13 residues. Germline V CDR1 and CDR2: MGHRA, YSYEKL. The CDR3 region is CASSLTEYDEQFF. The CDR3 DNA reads TGCGCCAGCAGCTTGACAGAGTACGATGAGCAGTTCTTC.

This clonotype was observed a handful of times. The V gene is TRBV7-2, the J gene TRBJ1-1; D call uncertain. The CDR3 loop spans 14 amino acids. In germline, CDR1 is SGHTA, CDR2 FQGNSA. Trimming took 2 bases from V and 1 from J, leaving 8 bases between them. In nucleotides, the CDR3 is TGTGCCAGCAGCTTAACACAGACGAACACTGAAGCTTTCTTT. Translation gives CASSLTQTNTEAFF.

This CDR3 reads CASNTGQNTEAFF. CDR3 coding DNA: TGCGCCAGCAACACAGGGCAGAACACTGAAGCTTTCTTT. V usage is TRBV5-1 and J usage is TRBJ1-1; possibly TRBD1 for D (6 bases). Trimming removed 6 bases at V and 1 base at J, with 10 bases between. The CDR3 is 13 residues long. CDR1 SGHRS and CDR2 YFSETQ come from the germline V gene. Supplemented by reference TRBV5-1 and TRBJ1-1, the full variable domain reads KAGVTQTPRYLIKTRGQQVTLSCSPISGHRSVSWYQQTPGQGLQFLFEYFSETQRNKGNFPGRFSGRQFSNSRSEMNVSTLELGDSALYLCASNTGQNTEAFFGQGTRLTVV.

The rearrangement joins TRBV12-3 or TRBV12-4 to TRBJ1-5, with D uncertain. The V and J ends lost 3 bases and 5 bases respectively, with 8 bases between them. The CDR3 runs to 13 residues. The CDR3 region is CASSFGLDQPQHF. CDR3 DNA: TGTGCCAGCAGTTTCGGTCTCGATCAGCCCCAGCATTTT.

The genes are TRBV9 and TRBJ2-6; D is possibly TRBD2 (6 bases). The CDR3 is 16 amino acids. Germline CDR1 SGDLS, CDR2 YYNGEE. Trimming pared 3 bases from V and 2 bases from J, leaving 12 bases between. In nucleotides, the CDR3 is TGTGCCAGCAGCGCGGGGAGGAACCCTGGGGCCAACGTCCTGACTTTC. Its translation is CASSAGRNPGANVLTF.

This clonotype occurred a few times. This CDR3 reads CAISVEGEQYF. The CDR3 nucleotides read TGTGCCATCAGTGTTGAAGGCGAGCAGTACTTC. The chain joins TRBV10-3 to TRBJ2-7; no clear D. Trimming left V 4 bases short and J 6 bases short, with 7 bases between. Per the germline V gene, CDR1 is ENHRY and CDR2 is SYGVKD. The CDR3 extends over 11 amino acids.

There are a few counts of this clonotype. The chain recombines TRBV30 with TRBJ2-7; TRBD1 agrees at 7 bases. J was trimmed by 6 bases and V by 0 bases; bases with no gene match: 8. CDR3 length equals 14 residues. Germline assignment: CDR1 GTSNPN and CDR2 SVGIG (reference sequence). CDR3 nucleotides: TGTGCCTGGAGTGTAGACAGGGAGCTGACCGAGCAGTACTTC. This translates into CAWSVDRELTEQYF. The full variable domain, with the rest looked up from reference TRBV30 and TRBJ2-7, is SQTIHQWPATLVQPVGSPLSLECTVEGTSNPNLYWYRQAAGRGLQLLFYSVGIGQISSEVPQNLSASRPQDRQFILSSKKLLLSDSGFYLCAWSVDRELTEQYFGPGTRLTVT.

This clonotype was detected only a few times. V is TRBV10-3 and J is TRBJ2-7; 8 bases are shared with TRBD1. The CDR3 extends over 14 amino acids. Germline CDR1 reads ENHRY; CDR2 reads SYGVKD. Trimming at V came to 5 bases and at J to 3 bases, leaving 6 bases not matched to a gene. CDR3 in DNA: TGTGCCATCAGTTCCGGGACAGGCGGCTACGAGCAGTACTTC. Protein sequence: CAISSGTGGYEQYF.

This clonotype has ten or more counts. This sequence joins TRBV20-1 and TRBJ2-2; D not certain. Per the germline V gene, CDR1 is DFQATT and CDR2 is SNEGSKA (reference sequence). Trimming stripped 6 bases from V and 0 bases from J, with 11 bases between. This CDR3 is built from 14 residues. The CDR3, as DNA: TGCAGTGCCCGAACCAGCTCGAACACCGGGGAGCTGTTTTTT. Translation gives CSARTSSNTGELFF.

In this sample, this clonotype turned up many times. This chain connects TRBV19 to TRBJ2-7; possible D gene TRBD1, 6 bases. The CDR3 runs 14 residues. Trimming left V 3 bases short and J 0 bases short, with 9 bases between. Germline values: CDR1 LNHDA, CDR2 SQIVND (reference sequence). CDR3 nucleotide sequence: TGTGCCAGTAGTATGGGCAGGGGCTCCTACGAGCAGTACTTC. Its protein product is CASSMGRGSYEQYF.

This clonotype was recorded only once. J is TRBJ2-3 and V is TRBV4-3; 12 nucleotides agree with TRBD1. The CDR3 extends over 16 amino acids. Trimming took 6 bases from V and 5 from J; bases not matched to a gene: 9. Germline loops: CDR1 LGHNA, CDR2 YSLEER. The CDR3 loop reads CASSRRDRGRGDTQYF. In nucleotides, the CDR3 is TGCGCCAGCAGTCGCCGGGACAGGGGGCGAGGAGATACGCAGTATTTT.

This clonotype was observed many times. The CDR3 region is CASSLRLPFTEAFF. CDR3 DNA: TGTGCCAGCAGTTTACGTCTTCCGTTCACTGAAGCTTTCTTT. V and J are TRBV27 and TRBJ1-1, with D hard to call. The CDR3 is made up of 14 amino acids. V was cut by 2 bases and J by 4 bases, with 11 bases left in between. The germline CDR1 and CDR2 sequences are MNHEY and SMNVEV (reference sequence).

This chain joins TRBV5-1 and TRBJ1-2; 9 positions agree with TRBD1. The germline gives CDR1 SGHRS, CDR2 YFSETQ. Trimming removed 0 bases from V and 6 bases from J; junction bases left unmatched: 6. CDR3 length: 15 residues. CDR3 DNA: TGCGCCAGCAGCTTGGTGCTGGACAGGGGAAATGGCTACACCTTC. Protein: CASSLVLDRGNGYTF.

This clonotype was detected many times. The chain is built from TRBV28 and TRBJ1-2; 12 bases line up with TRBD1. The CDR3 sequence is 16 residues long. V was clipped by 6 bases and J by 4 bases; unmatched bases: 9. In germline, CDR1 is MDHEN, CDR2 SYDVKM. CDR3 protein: CASSEGQGAQRYGYTF. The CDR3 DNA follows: TGTGCCAGCAGCGAGGGACAGGGGGCGCAACGCTATGGCTACACCTTC.